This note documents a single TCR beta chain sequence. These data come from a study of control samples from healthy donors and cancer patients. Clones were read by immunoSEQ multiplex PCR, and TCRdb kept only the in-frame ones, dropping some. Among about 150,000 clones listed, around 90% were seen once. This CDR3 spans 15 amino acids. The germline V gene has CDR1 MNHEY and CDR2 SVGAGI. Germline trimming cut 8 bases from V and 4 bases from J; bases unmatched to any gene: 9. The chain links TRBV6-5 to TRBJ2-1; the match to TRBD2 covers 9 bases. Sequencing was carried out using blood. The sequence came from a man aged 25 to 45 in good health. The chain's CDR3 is CASGNSGGLYNEQFF. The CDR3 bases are TGTGCCAGCGGAAATAGCGGGGGCCTTTACAATGAGCAGTTCTTC.